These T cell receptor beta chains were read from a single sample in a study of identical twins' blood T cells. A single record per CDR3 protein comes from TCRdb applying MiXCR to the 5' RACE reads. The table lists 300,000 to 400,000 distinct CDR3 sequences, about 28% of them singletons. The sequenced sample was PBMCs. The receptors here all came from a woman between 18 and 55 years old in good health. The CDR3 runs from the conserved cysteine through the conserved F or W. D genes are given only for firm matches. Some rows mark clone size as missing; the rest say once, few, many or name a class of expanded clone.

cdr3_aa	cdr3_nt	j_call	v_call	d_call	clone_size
CASGLGTERLLDTGELFF	TGTGCCAGCGGCCTCGGGACAGAAAGGCTCTTAGACACCGGGGAGCTGTTTTTT	TRBJ2-2	TRBV2	TRBD1	-
CSAWPWNEQFF	TGCAGTGCTTGGCCCTGGAATGAGCAGTTCTTC	TRBJ2-1	TRBV20-1	-	-
CASSLEPGFYGYTF	TGTGCCAGCAGCTTAGAACCCGGATTTTATGGCTACACCTTC	TRBJ1-2	TRBV11-2	-	-
CASSPGQVGELFF	TGTGCCAGCAGTCCTGGACAGGTCGGGGAGCTGTTTTTT	TRBJ2-2	TRBV6-1	TRBD1	-
CSARDRLAVGTQYF	TGCAGTGCTAGAGATCGACTAGCAGTGGGGACCCAGTACTTC	TRBJ2-5	TRBV20-1	TRBD2	-
CASSERGGNTEAFF	TGTGCCAGCAGTGAAAGAGGGGGCAACACTGAAGCTTTCTTT	TRBJ1-1	TRBV2	TRBD1	many
CASSTERYEQYF	TGTGCCAGCAGTACGGAGCGGTACGAGCAGTACTTC	TRBJ2-7	TRBV6-2/TRBV6-3	-	many
CASSPSGTANTEAFF	TGTGCCAGCAGCCCTTCCGGGACGGCGAACACTGAAGCTTTCTTT	TRBJ1-1	TRBV3-1	-	many
CASSIKARGHEQYF	TGTGCCAGTAGTATTAAGGCTAGAGGGCACGAGCAGTACTTC	TRBJ2-7	TRBV19	-	few
CASGGGGVIQYF	TGTGCCAGCGGGGGAGGAGGCGTCATTCAGTACTTC	TRBJ2-4	TRBV28	-	-
CASSTVWGQGIANSNQPQHF	TGTGCCAGCAGTACGGTTTGGGGACAGGGGATCGCTAATAGCAATCAGCCCCAGCATTTT	TRBJ1-5	TRBV2	TRBD1	-
CASSSDGTLNTGELFF	TGCGCCAGCAGCTCCGACGGGACATTGAACACCGGGGAGCTGTTTTTT	TRBJ2-2	TRBV5-1	-	many
CASSEAGTDTQYF	TGTGCCAGCAGTGAAGCCGGCACAGATACGCAGTATTTT	TRBJ2-3	TRBV6-1	-	-